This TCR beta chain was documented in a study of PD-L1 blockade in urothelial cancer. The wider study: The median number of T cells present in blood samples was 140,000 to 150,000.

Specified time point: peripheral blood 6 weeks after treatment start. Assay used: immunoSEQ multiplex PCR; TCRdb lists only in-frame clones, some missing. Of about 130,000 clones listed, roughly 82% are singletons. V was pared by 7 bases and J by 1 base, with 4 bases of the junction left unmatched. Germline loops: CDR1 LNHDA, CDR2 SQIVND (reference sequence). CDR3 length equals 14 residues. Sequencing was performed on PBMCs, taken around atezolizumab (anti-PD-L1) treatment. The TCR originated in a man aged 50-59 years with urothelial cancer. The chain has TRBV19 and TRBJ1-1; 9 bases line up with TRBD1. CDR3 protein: CASNPGQGNTEAFF. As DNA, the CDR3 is TGTGCCAGTAACCCGGGACAGGGGAACACTGAAGCTTTCTTT.